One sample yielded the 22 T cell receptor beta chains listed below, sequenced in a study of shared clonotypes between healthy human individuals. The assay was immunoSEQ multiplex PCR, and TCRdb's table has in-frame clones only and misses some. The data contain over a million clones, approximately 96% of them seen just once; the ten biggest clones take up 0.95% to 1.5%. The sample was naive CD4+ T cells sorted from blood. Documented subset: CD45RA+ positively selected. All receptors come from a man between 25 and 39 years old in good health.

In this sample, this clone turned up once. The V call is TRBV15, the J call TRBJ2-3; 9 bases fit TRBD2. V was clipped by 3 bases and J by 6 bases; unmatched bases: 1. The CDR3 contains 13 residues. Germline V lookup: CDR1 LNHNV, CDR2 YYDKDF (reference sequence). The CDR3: CATSRGLADTQYF. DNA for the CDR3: TGTGCCACCAGCAGGGGACTAGCCGATACGCAGTATTTT.

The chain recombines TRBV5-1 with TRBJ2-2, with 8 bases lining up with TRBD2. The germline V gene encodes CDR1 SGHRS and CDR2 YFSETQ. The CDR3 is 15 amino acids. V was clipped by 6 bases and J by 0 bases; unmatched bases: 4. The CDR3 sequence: CASKLGLANTGELFF. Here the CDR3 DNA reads TGCGCCAGCAAATTGGGACTAGCGAACACCGGGGAGCTGTTTTTT.

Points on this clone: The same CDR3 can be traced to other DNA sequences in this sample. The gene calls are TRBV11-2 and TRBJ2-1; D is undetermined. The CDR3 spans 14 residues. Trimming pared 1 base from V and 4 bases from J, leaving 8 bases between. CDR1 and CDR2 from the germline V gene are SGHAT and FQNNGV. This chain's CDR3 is CASSLASGYNEQFF. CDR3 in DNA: TGTGCCAGCAGCTTAGCCTCAGGATACAATGAGCAGTTCTTC.

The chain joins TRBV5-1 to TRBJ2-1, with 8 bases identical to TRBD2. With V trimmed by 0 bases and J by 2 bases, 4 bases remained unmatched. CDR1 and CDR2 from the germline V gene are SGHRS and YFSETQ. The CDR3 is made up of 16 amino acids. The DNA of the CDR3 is TGCGCCAGCAGCTTGGACGGGAGGGAGGCCTACAATGAGCAGTTCTTC. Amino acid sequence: CASSLDGREAYNEQFF.

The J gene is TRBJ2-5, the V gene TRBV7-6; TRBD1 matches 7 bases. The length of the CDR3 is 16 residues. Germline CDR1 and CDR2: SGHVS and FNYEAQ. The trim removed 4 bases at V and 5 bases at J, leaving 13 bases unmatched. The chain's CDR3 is CASSSSDKTGMETQYF. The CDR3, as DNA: TGTGCCAGCAGCTCAAGTGACAAGACAGGGATGGAGACCCAGTACTTC.

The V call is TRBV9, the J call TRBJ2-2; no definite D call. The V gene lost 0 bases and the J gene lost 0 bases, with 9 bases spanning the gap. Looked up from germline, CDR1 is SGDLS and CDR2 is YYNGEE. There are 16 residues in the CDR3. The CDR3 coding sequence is TGTGCCAGCAGCGTAGGGGCTTCCTCGAACACCGGGGAGCTGTTTTTT. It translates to CASSVGASSNTGELFF.

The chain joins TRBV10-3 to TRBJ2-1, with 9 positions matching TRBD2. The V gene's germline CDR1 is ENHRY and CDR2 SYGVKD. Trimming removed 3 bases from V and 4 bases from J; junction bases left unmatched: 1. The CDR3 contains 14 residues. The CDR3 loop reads CAISELAGYNEQFF. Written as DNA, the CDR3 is TGTGCCATCAGTGAACTAGCGGGTTACAATGAGCAGTTCTTC.

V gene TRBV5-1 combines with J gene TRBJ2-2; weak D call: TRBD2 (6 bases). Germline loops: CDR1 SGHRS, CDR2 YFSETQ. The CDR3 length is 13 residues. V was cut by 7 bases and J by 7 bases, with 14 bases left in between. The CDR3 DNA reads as TGCGCCAGCCGACTAGACCCCAACGGGGAGCTGTTTTTT. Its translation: CASRLDPNGELFF.

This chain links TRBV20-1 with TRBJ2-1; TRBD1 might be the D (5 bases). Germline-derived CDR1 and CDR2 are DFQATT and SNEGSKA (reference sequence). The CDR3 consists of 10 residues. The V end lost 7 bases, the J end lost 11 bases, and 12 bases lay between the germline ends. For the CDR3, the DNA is TGCAGTGGGCAGGGAAACCAGCAGTTCTTC. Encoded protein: CSGQGNQQFF.

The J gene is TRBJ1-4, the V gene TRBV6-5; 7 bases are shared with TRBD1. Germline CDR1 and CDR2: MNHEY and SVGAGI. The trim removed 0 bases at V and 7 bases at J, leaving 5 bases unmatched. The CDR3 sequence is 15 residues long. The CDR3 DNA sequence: TGTGCCAGCAGTTACTCTCAGGGGGTATCTGAAAAACTGTTTTTT. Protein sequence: CASSYSQGVSEKLFF.

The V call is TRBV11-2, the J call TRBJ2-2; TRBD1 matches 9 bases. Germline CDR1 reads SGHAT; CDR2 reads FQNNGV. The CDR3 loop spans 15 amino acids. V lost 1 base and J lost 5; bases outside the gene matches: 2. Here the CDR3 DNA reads TGTGCCAGCAGCTTAGGGACAGGGGTGACCGGGGAGCTGTTTTTT. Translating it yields CASSLGTGVTGELFF.

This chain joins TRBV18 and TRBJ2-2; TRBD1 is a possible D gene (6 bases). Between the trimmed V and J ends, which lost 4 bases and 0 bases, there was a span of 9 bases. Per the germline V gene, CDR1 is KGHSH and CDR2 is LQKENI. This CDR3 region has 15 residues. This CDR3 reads CASSQGHSNTGELFF. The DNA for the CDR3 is TGTGCCAGCTCACAGGGACACTCGAACACCGGGGAGCTGTTTTTT.

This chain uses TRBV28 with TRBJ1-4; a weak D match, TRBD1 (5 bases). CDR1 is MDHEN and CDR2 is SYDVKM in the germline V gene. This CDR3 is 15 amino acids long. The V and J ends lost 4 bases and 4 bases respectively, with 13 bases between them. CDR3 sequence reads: CASSSLGGRNEKLFF. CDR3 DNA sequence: TGTGCCAGCAGTTCATTGGGGGGACGTAATGAAAAACTGTTTTTT.

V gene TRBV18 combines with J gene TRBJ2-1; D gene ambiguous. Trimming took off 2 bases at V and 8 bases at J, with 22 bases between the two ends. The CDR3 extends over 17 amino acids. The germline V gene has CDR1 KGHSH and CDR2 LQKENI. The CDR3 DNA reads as TGTGCCAGCTCACCAAACGGGTTCGCCTCCGCAACGGATGAGCAGTTCTTC. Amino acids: CASSPNGFASATDEQFF.

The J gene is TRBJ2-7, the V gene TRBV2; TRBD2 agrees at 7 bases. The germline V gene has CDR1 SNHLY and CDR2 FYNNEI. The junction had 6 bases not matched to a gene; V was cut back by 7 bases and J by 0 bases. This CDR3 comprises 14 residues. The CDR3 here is CASNPSGSSYEQYF. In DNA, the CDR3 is TGTGCCAGCAACCCTAGCGGTAGCTCCTACGAGCAGTACTTC.

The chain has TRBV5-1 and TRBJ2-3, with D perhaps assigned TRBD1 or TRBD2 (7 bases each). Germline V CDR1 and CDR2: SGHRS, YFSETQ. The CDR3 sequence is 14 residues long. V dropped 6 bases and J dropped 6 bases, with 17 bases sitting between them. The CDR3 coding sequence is TGCGCCAGCATGGGAGGGGGCGCTTCGGATACGCAGTATTTT. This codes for CASMGGGASDTQYF.

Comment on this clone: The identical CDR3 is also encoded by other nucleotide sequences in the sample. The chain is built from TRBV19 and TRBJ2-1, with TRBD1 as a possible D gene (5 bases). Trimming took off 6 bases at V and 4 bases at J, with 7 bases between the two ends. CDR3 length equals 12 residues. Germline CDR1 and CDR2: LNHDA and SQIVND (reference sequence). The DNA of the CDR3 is TGTGCCAGTAGGGACACTTACAATGAGCAGTTCTTC. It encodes CASRDTYNEQFF.

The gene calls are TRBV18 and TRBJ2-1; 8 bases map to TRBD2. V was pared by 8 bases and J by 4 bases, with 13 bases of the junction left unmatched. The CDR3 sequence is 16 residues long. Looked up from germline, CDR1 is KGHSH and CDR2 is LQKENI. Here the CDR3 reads CASTLRSGSTYNEQFF. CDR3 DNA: TGTGCCAGCACGCTCCGGAGCGGGAGTACTTACAATGAGCAGTTCTTC.

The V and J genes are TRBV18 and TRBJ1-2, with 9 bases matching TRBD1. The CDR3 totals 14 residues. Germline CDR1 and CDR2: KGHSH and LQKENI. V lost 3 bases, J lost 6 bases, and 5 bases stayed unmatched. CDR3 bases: TGTGCCAGCTCACCCGGACAGGGGTTGGATGGCTACACCTTC. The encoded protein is CASSPGQGLDGYTF.

CDR3 DNA sequence: TGTGCCAGTAGGACCCAGTTGGGGACAGGCCTAAATCAGCCCCAGCATTTT. It translates to CASRTQLGTGLNQPQHF. V and J are TRBV19 and TRBJ1-5, with 8 positions matching TRBD1. The ends lost 6 bases at V and 4 bases at J; junction bases unmatched: 14. The CDR3 spans 17 residues. Germline V gene sequence: CDR1 LNHDA, CDR2 SQIVND (reference sequence).

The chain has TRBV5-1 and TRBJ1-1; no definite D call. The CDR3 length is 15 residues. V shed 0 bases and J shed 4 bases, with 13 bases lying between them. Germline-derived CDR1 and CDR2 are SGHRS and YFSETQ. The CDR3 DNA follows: TGCGCCAGCAGCTTGGTGTCGGAGATCGGCACTGAAGCTTTCTTT. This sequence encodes CASSLVSEIGTEAFF.

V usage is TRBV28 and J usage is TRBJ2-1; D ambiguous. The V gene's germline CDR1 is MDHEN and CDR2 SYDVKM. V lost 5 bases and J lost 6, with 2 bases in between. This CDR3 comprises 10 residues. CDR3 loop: CASSINEQFF. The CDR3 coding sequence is TGTGCCAGCAGTATCAATGAGCAGTTCTTC.